This section outlines one T cell receptor beta chain sequence together with its context. Being one base from a much bigger clone, this may be a read error. This record comes from a study of blood T cells in healthy people across ages. Sample-barcoded 5' priming and a J-beta primer mix drove a second PCR of roughly 6 to 12 cycles. Each cDNA molecule received a tag from a template-switch adaptor that had 12 random nucleotides. From the 5' RACE reads, TCRdb called clonotypes with MiXCR, one entry per CDR3 protein. The sample contains around 650,000 distinct CDR3 sequences, 32% of which appear only once. The sample consisted of blood. This receptor was identified in a woman of 80 years or more in good health.

As DNA, the CDR3 is TGTGCCAGCACCTCCCGGGTGGGGCGAGATACGCAGTATTTT. This sequence encodes CASTSRVGRDTQYF. The rearrangement links TRBV7-8 to TRBJ2-3; tentatively, D is TRBD1 (5 bases). The CDR3 has 14 amino acids. The V and J ends lost 7 bases and 5 bases respectively, with 16 bases between them. CDR1 is SGHVS and CDR2 is FQNEAQ in the germline V gene.